This T cell receptor beta chain is drawn from a study of shared clonotypes between healthy human individuals. Background on the study: Researchers assigned three CD4 naive, three CD4 memory, two CD8 naive and one CD8 memory plate to each donor.

The protocol was immunoSEQ multiplex PCR, while the TCRdb copy is restricted to in-frame clones and leaves out a portion. The data show a few hundred thousand clones, with over 75% seen just once and 16% held by the top ten. Together with CD45RO+ cells, CCR7-negative CD45RA+ TemRA cells were included in CD8 memory. Germline assignment: CDR1 SEHNR and CDR2 FQNEAQ (reference sequence). Trimming removed 5 bases from V and 5 bases from J, with 15 bases in between. The length of the CDR3 is 14 residues. This TCR was sampled from a man between 18 and 35 years old in good health. The gene calls are TRBV7-9 and TRBJ1-1; weak D call: TRBD1 (6 bases). The specimen sequenced was memory CD8+ T cells sorted from blood. Subset meaning: CD45RO+ cells pooled with CCR7-negative TemRA cells. The CDR3 is CASSNAGAGTEAFF. The DNA for the CDR3 is TGTGCCAGCAGCAATGCAGGGGCAGGGACTGAAGCTTTCTTT.